Listed here are 26 T cell receptor beta chains from one sample, sequenced in a study of cytomegalovirus exposure and HLA in healthy donors. The PCR contained 60 Vbeta and 13 Jbeta primers. Some clones are missing from TCRdb's copy, which holds only in-frame ones; the method was immunoSEQ multiplex PCR. The sample shows 250,000 to 300,000 clones, roughly four fifths of them seen only once. Sample: PBMCs. The receptors were sampled from a woman in her thirties or forties in good health and CMV-seropositive.

The V and J genes are TRBV11-3 and TRBJ1-2, with 8 positions matching TRBD1. With 5 bases clipped from V and 4 bases from J, the junction kept 6 bases outside the gene matches. The CDR3 length is 14 residues. CDR1 is SGHNT and CDR2 is YENEEA in the germline V gene. CDR3 nucleotide sequence: TGTGCCAGCAGCCACGGACAGGGCCTCTATGGCTACACCTTC. It encodes CASSHGQGLYGYTF.

The V gene is TRBV29-1, the J gene TRBJ1-2, with D possibly matching TRBD1 (5 bases). CDR1 and CDR2 from the germline V gene are SQVTM and ANQGSEA. The CDR3 consists of 16 residues. V was cut by 3 bases and J by 2 bases, with 19 bases left in between. In nucleotides, the CDR3 is TGCAGCGTTGAGGGTTTCCGGGACTCGGGGAACTATGGCTACACCTTC. Translation gives CSVEGFRDSGNYGYTF.

The chain uses TRBV30 and TRBJ1-6; the match to TRBD1 covers 10 bases. Trimming took 1 base from V and 9 from J; bases not matched to a gene: 3. Germline CDR1 is GTSNPN and CDR2 is SVGIG (reference sequence). The CDR3 sequence is 14 residues long. The CDR3 loop reads CAWSGDRGLSPLHF. The CDR3, as DNA: TGTGCCTGGAGTGGAGACAGGGGGCTTTCACCCCTCCACTTT.

The rearrangement joins TRBV7-6 to TRBJ2-7; 8 bases map to TRBD1. CDR1 is SGHVS, CDR2 FNYEAQ, per germline. V lost 1 base, J lost 6 bases, and 5 bases stayed unmatched. This CDR3 comprises 14 residues. The CDR3 DNA is TGTGCCAGCAGCTTAGGGCAGGGGGCGGTCGAGCAGTACTTC. Translating it yields CASSLGQGAVEQYF. Full variable domain (outside the CDR3, taken from reference TRBV7-6 and TRBJ2-7): GAGVSQSPRYKVTKRGQDVALRCDPISGHVSLYWYRQALGQGPEFLTYFNYEAQQDKSGLPNDRFSAERPEGSISTLTIQRTEQRDSAMYRCASSLGQGAVEQYFGPGTRLTVT.

The chain couples TRBV19 to TRBJ1-1, with a possible D match to TRBD1 (5 bases). Germline V gene sequence: CDR1 LNHDA, CDR2 SQIVND (reference sequence). CDR3 length: 14 amino acids. V lost 3 bases to trimming and J lost 2 bases, with 10 bases between them. The CDR3 loop reads CASSILGGNTEAFF. The CDR3 nucleotides are TGTGCCAGTAGTATTCTGGGGGGAAACACTGAAGCTTTCTTT.

V gene TRBV28 combines with J gene TRBJ1-5; TRBD1 is a possible D gene (5 bases). Germline lookup yields CDR1 MDHEN and CDR2 SYDVKM. The CDR3 runs to 15 residues. The ends were cut back, 4 bases at V and 3 bases at J, with 13 bases in the middle. The CDR3 region is CASSYRSGVNQPQHF. The CDR3 DNA is TGTGCCAGCAGTTACAGGTCGGGGGTCAATCAGCCCCAGCATTTT.

The chain couples TRBV2 to TRBJ2-1; 7 bases line up with TRBD1. The CDR3 spans 14 residues. The V segment lost 8 bases and the J segment 5 bases; nucleotides outside the gene matches: 9. Germline CDR1 and CDR2: SNHLY and FYNNEI. The CDR3 DNA is TGTGCCAGCGCAAAAGACAGGGTAAACAATGAGCAGTTCTTC. Translation gives CASAKDRVNNEQFF.

V usage is TRBV30 and J usage is TRBJ2-1; 7 bases are a match to TRBD2. The CDR3 spans 14 residues. Germline CDR1 GTSNPN, CDR2 SVGIG (reference sequence). V lost 0 bases to trimming and J lost 5 bases; unmatched junction nucleotides: 4. This chain's CDR3 is CAWSVLADHNEQFF. The CDR3 DNA reads as TGTGCCTGGAGTGTGCTAGCGGACCACAATGAGCAGTTCTTC.

This clone was seen just once. Other DNA sequences in the same sample also yield this CDR3. The rearrangement links TRBV29-1 to TRBJ1-1; 11 bases are a match to TRBD1. The germline gives CDR1 SQVTM, CDR2 ANQGSEA. The CDR3 is 13 amino acids. The V gene end was trimmed by 6 bases and the J gene end by 2 bases; junction bases not matched to a gene: 2. The CDR3: CSVGTGGNTEAFF. The CDR3 nucleotides are TGCAGCGTGGGGACAGGGGGAAACACTGAAGCTTTCTTT.

The chain joins TRBV11-2 to TRBJ1-4; 9 bases match TRBD1. V shed 1 base and J 7 bases; nucleotides not matched to a gene: 4. The CDR3 is 15 amino acids. The germline V gene has CDR1 SGHAT and CDR2 FQNNGV. CDR3 coding DNA: TGTGCCAGCAGCTTAGCAGGGACAGGGTCTGAAAAACTGTTTTTT. Translating gives CASSLAGTGSEKLFF.

The CDR3 spells CASSDPSGSRETQYF. The CDR3 nucleotides read TGTGCCAGCAGTGACCCTAGCGGGAGCCGAGAGACCCAGTACTTC. The rearrangement links TRBV25-1 to TRBJ2-5; 10 bases align to TRBD2. Unmatched junction bases numbered 5, after V lost 3 bases and J lost 4 bases. There are 15 residues in the CDR3. CDR1 is MGHDK and CDR2 is SYGVNS in the germline V gene.

The genes are TRBV28 and TRBJ1-6; 12 nucleotides align to TRBD1. The CDR3 is 16 residues long. The germline V gene encodes CDR1 MDHEN and CDR2 SYDVKM. Unmatched junction bases numbered 12, after V lost 8 bases and J lost 10 bases. This CDR3 is CASAAGGQGARSPLHF. CDR3 DNA: TGTGCCAGCGCAGCGGGGGGACAGGGGGCCAGGTCACCCCTCCACTTT.

The rearrangement links TRBV27 to TRBJ2-7; the match to TRBD2 covers 9 bases. CDR1 is MNHEY and CDR2 is SMNVEV in the germline V gene (reference sequence). The CDR3 is 14 amino acids. The junction had 8 bases not matched to a gene; V was cut back by 8 bases and J by 3 bases. The CDR3 region has the DNA TGTGCCAGCGGAGCGGGAGGCTACCTCTACGAGCAGTACTTC. It is translated as CASGAGGYLYEQYF.

DNA of the CDR3: TGTGCCAGCTCACCAGGGGCTTGGGACACAGATACGCAGTATTTT. Translation gives CASSPGAWDTDTQYF. This sequence joins TRBV18 and TRBJ2-3; TRBD1 is a possible D gene (5 bases). The V gene's germline CDR1 is KGHSH and CDR2 LQKENI. CDR3 length: 15 residues. V gave up 2 bases and J gave up 2 bases, with 11 bases separating them.

J is TRBJ2-7 and V is TRBV19; 10 nucleotides line up with TRBD2. CDR1 and CDR2 from the germline V gene are LNHDA and SQIVND (reference sequence). The CDR3 has 16 amino acids. With 6 bases clipped from V and 4 bases from J, the junction kept 12 bases outside the gene matches. The CDR3 loop reads CASSHGTSGIGYEQYF. CDR3 in DNA: TGTGCCAGTAGCCACGGCACTAGCGGGATTGGTTACGAGCAGTACTTC.

A few counts support this clone. The genes are TRBV7-2 and TRBJ2-5, with a weak D call TRBD2 (6 bases). The ends were cut back, 2 bases at V and 2 bases at J, with 12 bases in the middle. Germline V lookup: CDR1 SGHTA, CDR2 FQGNSA. This CDR3 has 15 residues. In nucleotides, the CDR3 is TGTGCCAGCAGCTTATTTTCGGGGGAGCAAGAGACCCAGTACTTC. Residues: CASSLFSGEQETQYF.

The CDR3 is CASSPLPADTQYF. The CDR3 DNA follows: TGTGCCAGCAGCCCGTTGCCAGCAGATACGCAGTATTTT. The genes are TRBV28 and TRBJ2-3; D ambiguous. Germline CDR1 and CDR2: MDHEN and SYDVKM. Trimming left V 6 bases short and J 4 bases short, with 11 bases between. The CDR3 length is 13 residues.

The gene calls are TRBV19 and TRBJ1-1; unclear D gene. This CDR3 region has 13 residues. Germline V CDR1 and CDR2: LNHDA, SQIVND (reference sequence). Trimming took off 3 bases at V and 7 bases at J, with 12 bases between the two ends. CDR3 sequence (DNA): TGTGCCAGTAGTATTTCCGGGAGGATTGAAGCTTTCTTT. Translated: CASSISGRIEAFF.

The chain couples TRBV28 to TRBJ2-1; D gene ambiguous. The CDR3 is 15 residues long. The germline CDR1 and CDR2 sequences are MDHEN and SYDVKM. The V gene lost 5 bases and the J gene lost 0 bases, with 11 bases spanning the gap. The chain's CDR3 is CASSEKRSSYNEQFF. The CDR3 nucleotides read TGTGCCAGCAGTGAAAAGAGAAGCTCCTACAATGAGCAGTTCTTC.

The chain employs TRBV6-5 and TRBJ1-1, with 11 bases fitting TRBD1. Germline V gene data show CDR1 as MNHEY and CDR2 as SVGAGI. This CDR3 region has 15 residues. With 5 bases clipped from V and 1 base from J, the junction kept 3 bases outside the gene matches. CDR3 sequence: CASSLGTGGNTEAFF. The CDR3 DNA sequence: TGTGCCAGCAGTCTAGGGACAGGGGGGAACACTGAAGCTTTCTTT.

The J gene is TRBJ2-7, the V gene TRBV7-9; D is unclear. Germline lookup yields CDR1 SEHNR and CDR2 FQNEAQ (reference sequence). CDR3 length equals 14 residues. Trimming left V 3 bases short and J 2 bases short, with 11 bases between. CDR3 loop: CASSFLSATYEQYF. The CDR3 nucleotides are TGTGCCAGCAGCTTCCTAAGCGCCACCTACGAGCAGTACTTC.

The chain has TRBV5-1 and TRBJ2-1; the D is unclear. CDR1 and CDR2 from the germline V gene are SGHRS and YFSETQ. The V end lost 0 bases, the J end lost 0 bases, and 10 bases lay between the germline ends. The CDR3 length is 16 residues. The CDR3 spells CASSLALLSSYNEQFF. The CDR3 DNA follows: TGCGCCAGCAGCTTGGCCCTCCTGAGCTCCTACAATGAGCAGTTCTTC.

V and J are TRBV29-1 and TRBJ1-3; D ambiguous. This CDR3 has 13 amino acids. The germline V gene encodes CDR1 SQVTM and CDR2 ANQGSEA. V was shortened by 1 base and J by 5 bases, with 9 bases between the two germline ends. Written as DNA, the CDR3 is TGCAGCGTTGAAGCAGGTTCGAGAAACACCATATATTTT. Protein sequence: CSVEAGSRNTIYF.

This clone has just a few counts. The genes are TRBV5-1 and TRBJ1-6; the match to TRBD1 covers 9 bases. V lost 4 bases, J lost 9 bases, and 8 bases stayed unmatched. Germline values: CDR1 SGHRS, CDR2 YFSETQ. CDR3 length: 15 residues. The CDR3 region is CASSPADRGASPLHF. CDR3 nucleotides: TGCGCCAGCAGCCCCGCGGACAGGGGCGCTTCACCCCTCCACTTT.

The chain joins TRBV30 to TRBJ2-7, with D tentatively TRBD1 (6 bases). Germline V gene lookup returns CDR1 GTSNPN and CDR2 SVGIG (reference sequence). V shed 2 bases and J shed 5 bases, with 16 bases lying between them. The CDR3 runs to 14 residues. This CDR3 reads CAWSRNREIDEQYF. Here the CDR3 DNA reads TGTGCCTGGAGTAGAAACAGGGAAATCGACGAGCAGTACTTC.

The J gene is TRBJ2-3, the V gene TRBV28; 14 nucleotides align to TRBD2. CDR1 is MDHEN and CDR2 is SYDVKM in the germline V gene. Losses at the gene ends were 8 bases for V and 4 bases for J; bases not matched to a gene: 2. This CDR3 has 14 amino acids. CDR3 amino acids: CASGTSGSPDTQYF. For the CDR3, the DNA is TGTGCCAGCGGGACTAGCGGGAGTCCAGATACGCAGTATTTT.